One sample yielded the 14 T cell receptor beta chains listed below, sequenced in a study of Tregs in tolerant kidney transplant recipients. Profiled with immunoSEQ multiplex PCR; TCRdb holds only in-frame clones, not every one. The sample lists 100,000 or so clones, 80% to 95% occurring once. Related graft donors supplied nonmyeloablative bone marrow transplants, and mixed chimerism was transient. The sample in question was CD4+ T cells from blood (PBMCs), obtained 12 months after the transplant. These receptor sequences come from a human patient who received a combined kidney and bone marrow transplant. Part of the T cells may come from the graft donor.

The rearrangement joins TRBV11-3 to TRBJ2-7, with a possible D match to TRBD2 (6 bases). The CDR3 totals 15 residues. From germline, CDR1 is SGHNT and CDR2 YENEEA. Trimming removed 3 bases at V and 1 base at J, with 13 bases between. CDR3 sequence reads: CASSFGIAVSYEQYF. The CDR3 nucleotides are TGTGCCAGCAGCTTTGGGATAGCGGTGTCCTACGAGCAGTACTTC. Together with reference TRBV11-3 and TRBJ2-7, the CDR3 gives the full variable domain: EAGVVQSPRYKIIEKKQPVAFWCNPISGHNTLYWYLQNLGQGPELLIRYENEEAVDDSQLPKDRFSAERLKGVDSTLKIQPAELGDSAVYLCASSFGIAVSYEQYFGPGTRLTVT.

The chain couples TRBV9 to TRBJ1-2; the match to TRBD1 covers 8 bases. The CDR3 totals 13 residues. The V segment lost 4 bases and the J segment 7 bases; nucleotides outside the gene matches: 6. Germline CDR1 reads SGDLS; CDR2 reads YYNGEE. The CDR3 DNA reads TGTGCCAGCAGCATTGACAGGGGCGGTGGCTACACCTTC. This codes for CASSIDRGGGYTF.

The CDR3, as DNA: TGTGCCTGGAGTGTCGGGGGGGCCTGGTATCAGCCCCAGCATTTT. It encodes CAWSVGGAWYQPQHF. The rearrangement uses TRBV30 and TRBJ1-5; D may be TRBD1 (6 bases). The V gene's germline CDR1 is GTSNPN and CDR2 SVGIG (reference sequence). The length of the CDR3 is 15 residues. V lost 0 bases, J lost 5 bases, and 14 bases lay in between. The full variable domain, in which reference TRBV30 and TRBJ1-5 provide the parts outside the CDR3, is SQTIHQWPATLVQPVGSPLSLECTVEGTSNPNLYWYRQAAGRGLQLLFYSVGIGQISSEVPQNLSASRPQDRQFILSSKKLLLSDSGFYLCAWSVGGAWYQPQHFGDGTRLSIL.

V gene TRBV19 combines with J gene TRBJ2-7, with TRBD1 identical over 7 bases. Trimming cost V 4 bases and J 2 bases; bases outside gene matches: 5. Germline V gene data show CDR1 as LNHDA and CDR2 as SQIVND (reference sequence). This CDR3 is 14 amino acids long. The CDR3 DNA follows: TGTGCCAGTAGTAAGGATACAGGGGCCTACGAGCAGTACTTC. Protein: CASSKDTGAYEQYF. Full variable domain (remainder filled in from reference TRBV19 and TRBJ2-7): DGGITQSPKYLFRKEGQNVTLSCEQNLNHDAMYWYRQDPGQGLRLIYYSQIVNDFQKGDIAEGYSVSREKKESFPLTVTSAQKNPTAFYLCASSKDTGAYEQYFGPGTRLTVT.

V and J are TRBV4-1 and TRBJ2-7; TRBD2 aligns across 7 bases. Germline loops: CDR1 MGHRA, CDR2 YSYEKL. The CDR3 has 18 amino acids. Unmatched junction bases numbered 14, after V lost 1 base and J lost 2 bases. The CDR3 spells CASSQAHYPGLRTYEQYF. The CDR3 nucleotides read TGCGCCAGCAGCCAAGCACACTACCCGGGACTACGAACCTACGAGCAGTACTTC.

The chain employs TRBV27 and TRBJ2-1, with 12 positions matching TRBD2. CDR1 is MNHEY, CDR2 SMNVEV, per germline (reference sequence). Germline trimming cut 2 bases from V and 0 bases from J; bases unmatched to any gene: 8. There are 19 residues in the CDR3. Here the CDR3 DNA reads TGTGCCAGCAGTTTAAGAGGGCTAGCGGGAGGGCTCTCCTACAATGAGCAGTTCTTC. Translated, it gives CASSLRGLAGGLSYNEQFF.

The V gene is TRBV7-8, the J gene TRBJ2-1, with 9 bases matching TRBD1. Germline V gene data show CDR1 as SGHVS and CDR2 as FQNEAQ. The CDR3 is made up of 15 amino acids. V shed 4 bases and J 6 bases; nucleotides not matched to a gene: 7. The CDR3 coding sequence is TGTGCCAGCAGCTGGCGGAGGGACAGGGCCAATGAGCAGTTCTTC. This gives the protein CASSWRRDRANEQFF. Combining the CDR3 with reference TRBV7-8 and TRBJ2-1 gives the whole variable domain GAGVSQSPRYKVAKRGQDVALRCDPISGHVSLFWYQQALGQGPEFLTYFQNEAQLDKSGLPSDRFFAERPEGSVSTLKIQRTQQEDSAVYLCASSWRRDRANEQFFGPGTRLTVL.

The chain joins TRBV5-8 to TRBJ2-2; possibly TRBD2 for D (5 bases). V lost 4 bases and J 5 bases, leaving 15 bases between the germline ends. CDR1 is SGHTS, CDR2 YDEGEE, per germline. The CDR3 extends over 15 amino acids. This CDR3 reads CASSPPWERTGELFF. CDR3 bases: TGTGCCAGCAGCCCCCCTTGGGAGCGGACCGGGGAGCTGTTTTTT. Filled out from reference TRBV5-8 and TRBJ2-2, the complete variable domain reads EAGVTQSPTHLIKTRGQQATLRCSPISGHTSVYWYQQALGLGLQFLLWYDEGEERNRGNFPPRFSGRQFPNYSSELNVNALELEDSALYLCASSPPWERTGELFFGEGSRLTVL.

This chain links TRBV7-7 with TRBJ2-2; TRBD1 matches 8 bases. Germline V CDR1 and CDR2: SSHAT, FNYEAQ (reference sequence). J gave up 7 bases and V 5 bases, and 6 bases lay outside the gene matches. The CDR3 spans 14 residues. Here the CDR3 DNA reads TGTGCCAGCAGCCCCCAGGGGGCTAACGGGGAGCTGTTTTTT. This codes for CASSPQGANGELFF.

V gene TRBV28 combines with J gene TRBJ1-1; D not resolved. CDR3 length: 13 amino acids. V lost 0 bases and J 9 bases, leaving 11 bases between the germline ends. Germline CDR1 reads MDHEN; CDR2 reads SYDVKM. The CDR3 region is CASSLWEDVKAFF. CDR3 nucleotide sequence: TGTGCCAGCAGTTTATGGGAGGATGTCAAAGCTTTCTTT. The whole variable domain, filled in from reference TRBV28 and TRBJ1-1, reads DVKVTQSSRYLVKRTGEKVFLECVQDMDHENMFWYRQDPGLGLRLIYFSYDVKMKEKGDIPEGYSVSREKKERFSLILESASTNQTSMYLCASSLWEDVKAFFGQGTRLTVV.

This rearrangement joins TRBV25-1 to TRBJ2-7; 10 nucleotides match TRBD1. The CDR3 sequence is 15 residues long. The germline V gene has CDR1 MGHDK and CDR2 SYGVNS. The J segment lost 3 bases and the V segment lost 5 bases, leaving 7 bases of the junction unmatched. Here the CDR3 DNA reads TGTGCCAGCAGTTCCAGGACAGGGGGTGTCTACGAGCAGTACTTC. It yields the protein CASSSRTGGVYEQYF.

The chain links TRBV9 to TRBJ2-1, with D possibly being TRBD2 (5 bases). Per germline, CDR1 SGDLS and CDR2 YYNGEE. The length of the CDR3 is 12 residues. V was shortened by 3 bases and J by 7 bases, with 8 bases between the two germline ends. CDR3 in amino acids: CASSALGNEQFF. The CDR3 DNA is TGTGCCAGCAGCGCACTAGGGAATGAGCAGTTCTTC.

This clone was seen only once. CDR3 nucleotide sequence: TGTGCCAGCAGCACCGATTCTAGCGGACCTGGGACCGGGGAGCTGTTTTTT. Its protein is CASSTDSSGPGTGELFF. V usage is TRBV5-4 and J usage is TRBJ2-2, with 7 bases lining up with TRBD2. With V trimmed by 4 bases and J by 5 bases, 14 bases remained unmatched. CDR3 length: 17 residues. CDR1 is SGHNT, CDR2 YYREEE, per germline (reference sequence).

This rearrangement joins TRBV2 to TRBJ1-2; D is perhaps TRBD1 (5 bases). The ends were cut back, 2 bases at V and 7 bases at J, with 14 bases in the middle. CDR1 and CDR2 (germline): SNHLY, FYNNEI. There are 14 residues in the CDR3. CDR3: CASSENSGRGGYTF. CDR3 nucleotide sequence: TGTGCCAGCAGTGAAAATTCAGGGAGGGGTGGCTACACCTTC.